Following are 6 T cell receptor beta chains from one sample sequenced in a study of blood T cell repertoires in COVID-19. Some clones are missing from TCRdb's copy, which holds only in-frame ones; the method was immunoSEQ multiplex PCR. The sample records 300,000 to 350,000 clones, approximately 86% being singletons. Sequencing was done on a sample of peripheral blood. These receptors originate from a man aged 25 to 40 with COVID-19, enrolled during active disease.

This clone was observed a handful of times. The chain joins TRBV6-5 to TRBJ1-2; 8 bases line up with TRBD1. In germline, CDR1 is MNHEY, CDR2 SVGAGI. The CDR3 sequence is 15 residues long. V lost 8 bases and J lost 2; bases outside the gene matches: 10. The CDR3 sequence: CASRWSTGANYGYTF. The CDR3 DNA reads TGTGCCAGCCGCTGGTCGACAGGGGCGAACTATGGCTACACCTTC.

V is TRBV9 and J is TRBJ2-1, with a tentative D call TRBD2 (7 bases). Germline-derived CDR1 and CDR2 are SGDLS and YYNGEE. Trimming took off 4 bases at V and 0 bases at J, with 17 bases between the two ends. The CDR3 is 17 residues long. The CDR3 loop reads CASSTGGGTLSYNEQFF. Here the CDR3 DNA reads TGTGCCAGCAGCACTGGGGGGGGGACACTCTCCTACAATGAGCAGTTCTTC.

This clone was found a few times. V and J are TRBV7-2 and TRBJ1-3, with D perhaps TRBD1 (6 bases). Germline CDR1 is SGHTA and CDR2 is FQGNSA. This CDR3 has 15 amino acids. Trimming removed 2 bases at V and 4 bases at J, with 12 bases between. The CDR3 loop is CASSLRTGQGNTIYF. In nucleotides, the CDR3 is TGTGCCAGCAGCTTACGTACAGGGCAAGGAAACACCATATATTTT.

This clone was seen many times. The chain couples TRBV9 to TRBJ2-5; 8 bases map to TRBD2. The CDR3 contains 15 residues. Germline CDR1 SGDLS, CDR2 YYNGEE. The J segment lost 5 bases and the V segment lost 0 bases, leaving 6 bases of the junction unmatched. In DNA, the CDR3 is TGTGCCAGCAGCGTAGGGGCTAGCGGGTGGGAGACCCAGTACTTC. Its protein is CASSVGASGWETQYF. The full variable domain, completed using reference TRBV9 and TRBJ2-5, is DSGVTQTPKHLITATGQRVTLRCSPRSGDLSVYWYQQSLDQGLQFLIQYYNGEERAKGNILERFSAQQFPDLHSELNLSSLELGDSALYFCASSVGASGWETQYFGPGTRLLVL.

In DNA form, the CDR3 reads TGTGCCAGCATGAACGGGTTCCTATCCTACGAGCAGTACTTC. It is translated as CASMNGFLSYEQYF. The genes are TRBV2 and TRBJ2-7; D is unclear. The germline V gene has CDR1 SNHLY and CDR2 FYNNEI. With 7 bases removed from V and 1 base from J, the gap between germline ends came to 14 bases. The CDR3 runs to 14 residues.

This clone came up once. V gene TRBV6-2 or TRBV6-3 combines with J gene TRBJ2-7; D is possibly TRBD1 (6 bases). Germline lookup yields CDR1 MNHEY and CDR2 SVGEGT. The CDR3 is made up of 14 amino acids. The V end was cut by 4 bases, the J end by 4 bases, with 14 bases between. Here the CDR3 DNA reads TGTGCCAGCAGTTGGGCAGGACAGTTGTACGAGCAGTACTTC. Protein product: CASSWAGQLYEQYF.